Presented here are 2 T cell receptor beta chains from one specimen sequenced in a study of T cell changes during pregnancy in multiple sclerosis (dated by TCRdb to between 2017 and 2020). The receptor library was made with the immunoSEQ multiplex PCR assay. The clones in this table, taken by TCRdb from immuneACCESS, are in-frame only. Not every clone is retained; where verified, under half of the shortfall comes from an unresolved V gene, and the cause of the rest is unknown. The sample yields 30,000 to 45,000 clones; approximately 91% were counted once. About 11% of the sample comes from the top ten. The sample was CD8+ T cells from peripheral blood mononuclear cells, taken in the third trimester of pregnancy. These receptors were taken from a female donor with multiple sclerosis, enrolled in a pregnancy study.

The chain combines TRBV19 with TRBJ1-1; D is uncertain. The V end was cut by 3 bases, the J end by 1 base, with 6 bases between. The germline CDR1 and CDR2 sequences are LNHDA and SQIVND (reference sequence). The CDR3 extends over 13 amino acids. The CDR3: CASSISPNTEAFF. The CDR3 DNA follows: TGTGCCAGTAGTATCTCTCCGAACACTGAAGCTTTCTTT.

Only a few counts were recorded for this clone. The V and J genes are TRBV9 and TRBJ1-1; D gene ambiguous. The CDR3 extends over 13 amino acids. Germline loops: CDR1 SGDLS, CDR2 YYNGEE. V was trimmed by 6 bases and J by 4 bases, leaving 13 bases between them. In DNA, the CDR3 is TGTGCCAGCAATATCGGGATGGGCACTGAAGCTTTCTTT. It specifies CASNIGMGTEAFF.